The rows below give T cell receptor beta chains drawn from one sample of a study of vaccination effects on CD4 cells after COVID-19. No cognate antigen is known for these TCRs. Profiling relied on immunoSEQ multiplex PCR, and the TCRdb table lists in-frame clones only, not all of them. The sample has about 41,000 clones; over 60% are singletons. The sample in question was CD4+ T cells from PBMCs cultured with HCoV-NL63 spike peptides, obtained before COVID-19 vaccination. The source is a human donor who received a COVID-19 vaccine. CDR3s include the opening cysteine and the closing phenylalanine or tryptophan. D genes are given only for firm matches. Not every row has a clone size; where given, it reads once, few, many or a size class.

D: NA
V: TRBV10-2
size: NA
J: TRBJ1-1
DNA: TGCGCCAGCAGTAGAGGTTCAGCGGAGAACACTGAAGCTTTCTTT
CDR3: CASSRGSAENTEAFF

D: NA
V: TRBV7-2
size: once
J: TRBJ2-5
DNA: TGTGCCAGCAGCTTATCCGGGGCAGAGACCCAGTACTTC
CDR3: CASSLSGAETQYF

D: NA
V: TRBV10-3
size: NA
J: TRBJ1-2
DNA: TGTGCCATCAGTGGCCAACCCGGGAGCGGCTACACCTTC
CDR3: CAISGQPGSGYTF

D: NA
V: TRBV19
size: NA
J: TRBJ1-1
DNA: TGTGCCAGTAGTATAACTGGGATGAACACTGAAGCTTTCTTT
CDR3: CASSITGMNTEAFF

D: NA
V: TRBV15
size: NA
J: TRBJ2-5
DNA: TGTGCCACCAGCAGAGAAGGGTACCCCCTCCAAGAGACCCAGTACTTC
CDR3: CATSREGYPLQETQYF

D: TRBD1
V: TRBV7-7
size: NA
J: TRBJ2-3
DNA: TGTGCCAGCAGCCCGGGACAGGGGTTGTTTGGTACGCAGTATTTT
CDR3: CASSPGQGLFGTQYF

D: NA
V: TRBV7-9
size: NA
J: TRBJ1-6
DNA: TGTGCCAGCAGCTTAGGAGGCAGGGGCCATAATTCACCCCTCCACTTT
CDR3: CASSLGGRGHNSPLHF

D: NA
V: TRBV7-2
size: large
J: TRBJ2-5
DNA: TGTGCCAGCAGCCCCGACTACCTCCAAGAGACCCAGTACTTC
CDR3: CASSPDYLQETQYF

D: TRBD1
V: TRBV14
size: NA
J: TRBJ1-1
DNA: TGTGCCAGCAGCCAATATTGGACAGGGAACACTGAAGCTTTCTTT
CDR3: CASSQYWTGNTEAFF

D: NA
V: TRBV7-9
size: NA
J: TRBJ1-5
DNA: TGTGCCAGCAGCTTATCCGGACAAAGCAATCAGCCCCAGCATTTT
CDR3: CASSLSGQSNQPQHF

D: NA
V: TRBV19
size: NA
J: TRBJ2-3
DNA: TGTGCCAGTAGTATTGTAGGCACAGATACGCAGTATTTT
CDR3: CASSIVGTDTQYF

D: NA
V: TRBV6-5
size: NA
J: TRBJ1-1
DNA: TGTGCCAATAGCCGGGACCTGAGCACTGAAGCTTTCTTT
CDR3: CANSRDLSTEAFF

D: NA
V: TRBV28
size: NA
J: TRBJ2-2
DNA: TGTGCCAGCCGATGGAACACCGGGGAGCTGTTTTTT
CDR3: CASRWNTGELFF

D: NA
V: TRBV7-2
size: NA
J: TRBJ2-4
DNA: TGTGCCAGCAGCTCCTCAAAGGGTCCCAAAAACATTCAGTACTTC
CDR3: CASSSSKGPKNIQYF

D: NA
V: TRBV7-3
size: NA
J: TRBJ2-1
DNA: TGTGCCAGCAGCTCCCAACCGGGGGCGCCGGGTGAGCAGTTCTTC
CDR3: CASSSQPGAPGEQFF

D: NA
V: TRBV5-1
size: NA
J: TRBJ2-2
DNA: TGCGCCAGCAGTCTGGGACATTTGAACACCGGGGAGCTGTTTTTT
CDR3: CASSLGHLNTGELFF

D: NA
V: TRBV10-2
size: NA
J: TRBJ2-5
DNA: TGCGCCAGCAGAGACAGTGGGGGAGAGACCCAGTACTTC
CDR3: CASRDSGGETQYF

D: NA
V: TRBV29-1
size: NA
J: TRBJ2-3
DNA: TGCAGCGTTGTTGGTCAGCCGGGGTCCACAGATACGCAGTATTTT
CDR3: CSVVGQPGSTDTQYF

D: NA
V: TRBV4-3
size: NA
J: TRBJ2-2
DNA: TGCGCCAGCAGCCAAGAGGGTCAGGGGTTGAACACCGGGGAGCTGTTTTTT
CDR3: CASSQEGQGLNTGELFF

D: NA
V: TRBV5-6
size: few
J: TRBJ1-3
DNA: TGTGCCAGCAGCCGGCGGACGGTTGGAAACACCATATATTTT
CDR3: CASSRRTVGNTIYF

D: NA
V: TRBV6-1
size: NA
J: TRBJ1-5
DNA: TGTGCCAGCAGTGATGTGGGGTGGGATCAGCCCCAGCATTTT
CDR3: CASSDVGWDQPQHF

D: NA
V: TRBV4-3
size: NA
J: TRBJ2-3
DNA: TGCGCCAGCAGCCAAGTTTCGGACGGCCACACAGATACGCAGTATTTT
CDR3: CASSQVSDGHTDTQYF

D: NA
V: TRBV3-1/TRBV3-2
size: NA
J: TRBJ1-2
DNA: TGTGCCAGCAGCCAAGTTTCCGGGAACTATGGCTACACCTTC
CDR3: CASSQVSGNYGYTF

D: NA
V: TRBV6-5
size: NA
J: TRBJ2-5
DNA: TGTGCCACTCGGGGGAGGGGGAAACAAGAGACCCAGTACTTC
CDR3: CATRGRGKQETQYF

D: NA
V: TRBV9
size: NA
J: TRBJ1-3
DNA: TGTGCCAGCAGCGTCGGACGATTGGGGGGCGACGGAAACACCATATATTTT
CDR3: CASSVGRLGGDGNTIYF

D: NA
V: TRBV2
size: few
J: TRBJ1-1
DNA: TGTGCCAGCAACGGGGGGCCGGGCACTGAAGCTTTCTTT
CDR3: CASNGGPGTEAFF

D: TRBD1
V: TRBV18
size: NA
J: TRBJ2-6
DNA: TGTGCCAGCTCACCACCGGGGACAGGGGCGGCTGGGGCCAACGTCCTGACTTTC
CDR3: CASSPPGTGAAGANVLTF

D: NA
V: TRBV27
size: NA
J: TRBJ2-5
DNA: TGTGCCAGCAGTTTGCGACTGGGACCGCCCCAAGAGACCCAGTACTTC
CDR3: CASSLRLGPPQETQYF

D: TRBD2
V: TRBV9
size: NA
J: TRBJ2-3
DNA: TGTGCCAGCAGCCCGCGGGGGGCCGGCACAGATACGCAGTATTTT
CDR3: CASSPRGAGTDTQYF

D: NA
V: TRBV14
size: NA
J: TRBJ2-3
DNA: TGTGCCAGCAGCCAAGATCCTGTCTCCGCCGGTCGGGGGGCTGGCACAGATACGCAGTATTTT
CDR3: CASSQDPVSAGRGAGTDTQYF

D: NA
V: TRBV10-2
size: once
J: TRBJ2-2
DNA: TGCGCCAGCAGTGAAAGTCAGGGTTGGACCGGGGAGCTGTTTTTT
CDR3: CASSESQGWTGELFF

D: NA
V: TRBV7-6
size: once
J: TRBJ2-1
DNA: TGTGCCAGCACCAGGGGACCTCTGGTCGACTCCAATGAGCAGTTCTTC
CDR3: CASTRGPLVDSNEQFF

D: NA
V: TRBV20-1
size: NA
J: TRBJ1-3
DNA: TGCAGTGCTAGCAGGGTTAACACCATATATTTT
CDR3: CSASRVNTIYF